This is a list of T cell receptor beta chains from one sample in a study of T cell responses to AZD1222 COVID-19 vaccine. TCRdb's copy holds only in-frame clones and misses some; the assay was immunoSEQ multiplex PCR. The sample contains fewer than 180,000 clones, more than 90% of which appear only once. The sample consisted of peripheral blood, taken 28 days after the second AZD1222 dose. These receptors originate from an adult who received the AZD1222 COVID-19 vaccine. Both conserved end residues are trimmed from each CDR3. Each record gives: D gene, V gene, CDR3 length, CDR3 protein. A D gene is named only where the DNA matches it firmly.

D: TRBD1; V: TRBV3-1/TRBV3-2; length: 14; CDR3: ASSPGLGQGAFGYT
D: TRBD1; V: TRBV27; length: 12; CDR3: ASSFDRGLYGYT
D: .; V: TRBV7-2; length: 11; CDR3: ASSLGWGQPQH
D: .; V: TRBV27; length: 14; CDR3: ASRQGGRGSWETQY
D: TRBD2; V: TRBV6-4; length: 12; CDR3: ASSETGGPDEQF
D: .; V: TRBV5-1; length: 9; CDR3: ASSLEREQF
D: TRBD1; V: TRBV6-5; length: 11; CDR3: ASRLQGAKEQY
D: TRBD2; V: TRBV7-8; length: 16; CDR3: ASSPLAGGPTLQETQY
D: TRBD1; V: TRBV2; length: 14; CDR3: ASTGRTGGRKETQY
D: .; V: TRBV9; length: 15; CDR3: ASSASVGGESSYEQY
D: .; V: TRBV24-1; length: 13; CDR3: ATSEATAFTDTQY
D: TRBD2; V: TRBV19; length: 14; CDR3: ASSGTSGSRAGELF
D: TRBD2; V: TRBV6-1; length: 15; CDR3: ASSAVLAGGPYNEQF
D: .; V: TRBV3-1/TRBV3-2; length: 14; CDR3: ASSPMGSELTYEQY
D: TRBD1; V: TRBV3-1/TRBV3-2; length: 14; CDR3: ASSQTQGALDYEQY
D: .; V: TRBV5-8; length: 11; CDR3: ASSLHPNTEAF
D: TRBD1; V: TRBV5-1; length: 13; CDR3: ASGDGTGDNEKLF
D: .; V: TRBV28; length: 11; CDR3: ASSLLQGYGYT
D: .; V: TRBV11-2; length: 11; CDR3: ASSLIGTDTQY
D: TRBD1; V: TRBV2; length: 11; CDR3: ASRLDRDQPQH
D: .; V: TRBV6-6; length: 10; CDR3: ASRDYTDTQY
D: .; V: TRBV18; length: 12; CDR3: ASSPRDSYSPLH
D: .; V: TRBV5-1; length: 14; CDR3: ASSLVRQRFSYEQY
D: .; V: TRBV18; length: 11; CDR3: ASSPRTGEKLF
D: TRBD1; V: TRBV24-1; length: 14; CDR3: ATSDWGDRDRETQY
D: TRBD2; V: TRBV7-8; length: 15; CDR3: ASSYPVGAGRTGELF
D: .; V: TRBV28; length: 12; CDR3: ASSVRGGSETQY
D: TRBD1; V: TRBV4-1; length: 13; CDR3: ASSEGQGGFYGYT
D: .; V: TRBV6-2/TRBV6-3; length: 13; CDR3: ASSYSSLAKNIQY
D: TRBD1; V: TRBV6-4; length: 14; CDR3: ASSDSGTGGADTQY
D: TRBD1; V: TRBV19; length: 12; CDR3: ASSTRQGNYEQY
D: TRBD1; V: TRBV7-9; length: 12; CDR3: ASSTTTGPGGYT